This is a list of T cell receptor beta chains from one sample in a study of cytomegalovirus exposure and HLA in healthy donors. The data were produced by immunoSEQ multiplex PCR, yet TCRdb's version contains in-frame clones alone and is incomplete. The sample shows about 43,000 clones, approximately 90% of them seen only once. The sequenced sample was PBMCs. These receptors came from a man younger than 35 in good health and CMV-seronegative. Both conserved end residues are part of each CDR3. A D gene is named only where the DNA matches it firmly. Size tells how often a clone was seen (once, few, many) or the class of an expanded clone, and some rows leave it out.

>once|TRBJ1-6|TRBD1|TRBV27
CASSLSGQGRSYNSPLHF
TGTGCCAGCAGTTTATCGGGACAGGGAAGGTCCTATAATTCACCCCTCCACTTT
>NA|TRBJ2-5|TRBD1|TRBV7-2
CASSLGGTGETQYF
TGTGCCAGCAGCTTGGGCGGGACAGGTGAGACCCAGTACTTC
>NA|TRBJ2-2|NA|TRBV7-3
CASSPQGMDTGELFF
TGTGCCAGCAGCCCACAGGGTATGGACACCGGGGAGCTGTTTTTT
>NA|TRBJ1-2|NA|TRBV7-2
CASSLHGGGDYGYTF
TGTGCCAGCAGCTTACATGGGGGGGGCGACTATGGCTACACCTTC
>NA|TRBJ2-7|NA|TRBV4-1
CASSLKPGTSIIYEQYF
TGCGCCAGCAGCCTTAAGCCCGGGACTTCAATCATTTACGAGCAGTACTTC
>NA|TRBJ2-6|NA|TRBV15
CATSRAGSGANVLTF
TGTGCCACCAGCAGAGCAGGGTCCGGGGCCAACGTCCTGACTTTC
>NA|TRBJ1-5|NA|TRBV2
CASSLFDGGNQPQHF
TGTGCCAGCAGCCTCTTTGACGGGGGCAATCAGCCCCAGCATTTT
>NA|TRBJ1-2|TRBD1|TRBV6-1
CASSPDTGGGYGYTF
TGTGCCAGCAGCCCCGATACAGGGGGCGGCTATGGCTACACCTTC
>NA|TRBJ1-2|NA|TRBV7-9
CASSAGAGENIVYGYTF
TGTGCCAGCAGCGCGGGCGCGGGGGAAAACATAGTTTATGGCTACACCTTC
>NA|TRBJ1-5|NA|TRBV6-5
CASSSDESQPQHF
TGTGCCAGCAGTTCCGATGAAAGCCAGCCCCAGCATTTT
>NA|TRBJ2-1|NA|TRBV13
CASSSAPVGAAYNEQFF
TGTGCCAGCAGCTCCGCTCCAGTCGGAGCGGCCTACAATGAGCAGTTCTTC
>NA|TRBJ1-1|NA|TRBV5-4
CASSLAPGRGTEAFF
TGTGCCAGCAGCTTGGCCCCGGGGAGGGGCACTGAAGCTTTCTTT
>NA|TRBJ1-4|NA|TRBV19
CASSTRGLDEKLFF
TGTGCCAGTAGTACCAGGGGCTTGGATGAAAAACTGTTTTTT
>NA|TRBJ2-2|NA|TRBV19
CASSPRFTGELFF
TGTGCCAGTAGTCCCAGGTTCACCGGGGAGCTGTTTTTT
>NA|TRBJ1-3|NA|TRBV9
CASSVGGDSGNTIYF
TGTGCCAGCAGCGTAGGGGGGGACTCTGGAAACACCATATATTTT
>NA|TRBJ2-1|NA|TRBV12-5
CASAMTGSDEQFF
TGTGCTAGTGCCATGACAGGTTCGGATGAGCAGTTCTTC
>few|TRBJ2-1|TRBD1|TRBV28
CASSTGTESSYNEQFF
TGTGCCAGCAGCACCGGGACAGAGAGCTCCTACAATGAGCAGTTCTTC
>NA|TRBJ2-2|TRBD1|TRBV7-9
CASSPGTAQPGELFF
TGTGCCAGCAGCCCCGGGACAGCGCAGCCCGGGGAGCTGTTTTTT
>NA|TRBJ2-3|NA|TRBV11-2
CASSLLARGDTQYF
TGTGCCAGCAGCTTACTAGCGAGGGGAGATACGCAGTATTTT
>NA|TRBJ2-3|NA|TRBV28
CASSFVAGTDTQYF
TGTGCCAGCAGTTTTGTGGCGGGCACAGATACGCAGTATTTT
>NA|TRBJ2-3|TRBD2|TRBV7-7
CASSPGLAGGGDTQYF
TGTGCTAGCAGCCCGGGCCTAGCGGGAGGGGGTGATACGCAGTATTTT
>NA|TRBJ2-3|TRBD1|TRBV6-5
CASSLDRVVFSDTQYF
TGTGCCAGCAGTTTGGACAGGGTCGTTTTCTCAGATACGCAGTATTTT
>NA|TRBJ1-1|NA|TRBV5-6
CASSFSRGNTEAFF
TGTGCCAGCAGCTTTAGCAGGGGGAACACTGAAGCTTTCTTT
>NA|TRBJ2-1|TRBD1|TRBV7-3
CASSVRDRAEQFF
TGTGCCAGCAGCGTCCGGGACAGGGCTGAGCAGTTCTTC
>NA|TRBJ2-2|TRBD2|TRBV30
CAWSEKRGRGGELFF
TGTGCCTGGAGTGAAAAGCGGGGGAGAGGCGGGGAGCTGTTTTTT
>NA|TRBJ1-1|TRBD1|TRBV5-1
CASSGGRGRVDTEAFF
TGCGCCAGCAGCGGGGGTAGGGGGCGGGTGGACACTGAAGCTTTCTTT
>NA|TRBJ2-5|TRBD1|TRBV9
CASSADREETQYF
TGTGCCAGCAGCGCGGACAGGGAAGAGACCCAGTACTTC
>NA|TRBJ1-1|TRBD1|TRBV6-5
CASSSQGRTFRTEAFF
TGTGCCAGCAGTTCACAGGGGAGAACTTTTAGGACTGAAGCTTTCTTT
>NA|TRBJ2-5|NA|TRBV6-1
CASGRDTYQETQYF
TGTGCCAGCGGCAGAGACACCTACCAAGAGACCCAGTACTTC
>NA|TRBJ1-1|NA|TRBV19
CASSPLRTRNTEAFF
TGTGCCAGTAGTCCCCTCAGAACCCGGAACACTGAAGCTTTCTTT
>NA|TRBJ2-7|NA|TRBV11-3
CASSGSAGLDHEQYF
TGTGCCAGCAGCGGATCGGCGGGGCTAGACCACGAGCAGTACTTC
>NA|TRBJ2-1|NA|TRBV5-1
CASSLGGGPHNEQFF
TGCGCCAGCAGCTTGGGAGGAGGCCCTCACAATGAGCAGTTCTTC
>NA|TRBJ2-3|NA|TRBV4-1
CASSPAPAGTSTDTQYF
TGCGCCAGCAGCCCAGCTCCGGCGGGTACTAGCACAGATACGCAGTATTTT
>NA|TRBJ2-5|TRBD2|TRBV7-9
CASSPEGTTRGTQYF
TGTGCCAGCAGTCCAGAAGGGACTACTCGCGGGACCCAGTACTTC
>NA|TRBJ2-1|TRBD2|TRBV5-1
CASSLAQLAGASPYNEQFF
TGCGCCAGCAGCTTGGCTCAACTAGCGGGGGCCTCCCCTTACAATGAGCAGTTCTTC
>NA|TRBJ1-3|TRBD1|TRBV4-3
CASSHGTGASIDTIYF
TGCGCCAGCAGCCATGGGACAGGGGCCTCAATCGACACCATATATTTT
>NA|TRBJ2-2|NA|TRBV6-5
CASSQTSGNTGELFF
TGTGCCAGCAGTCAGACTAGTGGCAACACCGGGGAGCTGTTTTTT
>NA|TRBJ2-2|TRBD1|TRBV7-9
CASSPRQGTGELFF
TGTGCCAGCAGCCCGCGACAGGGGACCGGGGAGCTGTTTTTT
>NA|TRBJ2-2|NA|TRBV9
CASSVLSAAADTGELFF
TGTGCCAGCAGCGTCCTCTCAGCGGCGGCCGACACCGGGGAGCTGTTTTTT
>NA|TRBJ1-1|NA|TRBV11-2
CASSLGVVSDTEAFF
TGTGCCAGCAGCTTAGGAGTGGTTTCGGACACTGAAGCTTTCTTT
>once|TRBJ2-7|TRBD1|TRBV6-1
CASSEGTGTGTYEQYF
TGTGCCAGCAGTGAAGGGACCGGGACAGGTACCTACGAGCAGTACTTC
>NA|TRBJ2-7|NA|TRBV28
CASNHRDGGGYEQYF
TGTGCCAGCAACCACCGAGATGGAGGTGGGTACGAGCAGTACTTC
>NA|TRBJ2-3|NA|TRBV4-2
CASSLGQGTDTQYF
TGTGCCAGCAGTCTGGGACAAGGCACAGATACGCAGTATTTT